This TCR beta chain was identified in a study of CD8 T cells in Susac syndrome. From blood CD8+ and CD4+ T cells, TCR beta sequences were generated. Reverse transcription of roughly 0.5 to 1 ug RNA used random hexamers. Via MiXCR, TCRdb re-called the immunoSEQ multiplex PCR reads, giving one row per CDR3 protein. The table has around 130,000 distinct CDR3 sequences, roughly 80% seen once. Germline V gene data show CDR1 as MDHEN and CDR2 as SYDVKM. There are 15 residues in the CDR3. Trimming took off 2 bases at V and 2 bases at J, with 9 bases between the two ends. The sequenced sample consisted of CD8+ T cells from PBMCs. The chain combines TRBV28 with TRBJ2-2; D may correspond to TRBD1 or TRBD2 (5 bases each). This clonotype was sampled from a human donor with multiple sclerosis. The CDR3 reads CASSLGGINTGELFF. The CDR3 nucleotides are TGTGCCAGCAGTTTAGGGGGAATTAACACCGGGGAGCTGTTTTTT.